This entry lists 16 T cell receptor beta chains sequenced from one sample in a study of T cells after yellow fever vaccination. TCRdb re-called the 5' RACE reads through MiXCR, storing one row per CDR3 protein. The table records 90,000 to 130,000 distinct CDR3 sequences, approximately 8.4% of them present only once. The sample here was CD8+ T cells sorted from PBMCs, taken 45 days after the yellow fever booster vaccination. The receptors shown here come from a man aged 25-45 years who received the YFV17D yellow fever vaccine.

At least ten counts were recorded for this clonotype. J is TRBJ2-3 and V is TRBV6-4; 9 bases line up with TRBD2. After removal of 6 bases from V and 1 base from J, the junction contained 2 bases not matched to a gene. CDR3 length: 14 residues. Germline loops: CDR1 MRHNA, CDR2 SNTAGT. CDR3 sequence: CASSEREGTDTQYF. In DNA, the CDR3 is TGTGCCAGCAGCGAGCGGGAGGGCACAGATACGCAGTATTTT.

The chain has TRBV11-2 and TRBJ2-1, with 10 bases fitting TRBD1. With V trimmed by 6 bases and J by 8 bases, 10 bases remained unmatched. This CDR3 is 15 amino acids long. From germline, CDR1 is SGHAT and CDR2 FQNNGV. Here the CDR3 DNA reads TGTGCCAGCAGTCAACCGGGACAGGGGAGGGATGAGCAGTTCTTC. Amino acid sequence: CASSQPGQGRDEQFF.

At least ten counts were recorded for this clonotype. The V and J genes are TRBV12-3 or TRBV12-4 and TRBJ2-7; D is unresolved. V lost 8 bases and J 0 bases, leaving 8 bases between the germline ends. The CDR3 loop spans 12 amino acids. The CDR3 DNA reads as TGTGCCAGCGCCGCGGTCTCCTACGAGCAGTACTTC. Amino acids: CASAAVSYEQYF.

At least ten counts were recorded for this clonotype. This sequence joins TRBV6-2 or TRBV6-3 and TRBJ2-1, with 7 bases identical to TRBD1. The CDR3 has 13 residues. The germline V gene encodes CDR1 MNHEY and CDR2 SVGEGT. J gave up 4 bases and V 7 bases, and 4 bases lay outside the gene matches. The CDR3 loop reads CASKGQSYNEQFF. Written as DNA, the CDR3 is TGTGCCAGCAAGGGACAGTCTTACAATGAGCAGTTCTTC.

This clonotype was seen ten or more times. CDR3 bases: TGCGCCAGCAGTCCGGAGACCGGGACTAGCGGGACCGATGAGCAGTTCTTC. Its protein is CASSPETGTSGTDEQFF. V gene TRBV5-1 combines with J gene TRBJ2-1, with 13 bases aligning to TRBD2. The V segment lost 5 bases and the J segment 8 bases; nucleotides outside the gene matches: 13. The CDR3 loop spans 17 amino acids. Germline V lookup: CDR1 SGHRS, CDR2 YFSETQ.

This clonotype appeared many times. The chain has TRBV14 and TRBJ2-1; D gene ambiguous. CDR3 length equals 13 residues. Trimming shortened V by 3 bases and J by 9 bases, and 12 bases separated the two germline ends. Germline V gene data show CDR1 as SGHDN and CDR2 as FVKESK. The CDR3 nucleotides read TGTGCCAGCAGCCACGAACAGCTGACTGAGCAGTTCTTC. This translates into CASSHEQLTEQFF.

The chain has TRBV13 and TRBJ2-7; D is unclear. The CDR3 sequence is 13 residues long. Germline CDR1 reads PRHDT; CDR2 reads FYEKMQ (reference sequence). V gave up 5 bases and J gave up 2 bases, with 10 bases separating them. The CDR3 nucleotides are TGTGCCAGCAGCAAAAGCGAAACCTACGAGCAGTACTTC. It specifies CASSKSETYEQYF.

This clonotype was detected many times. This chain connects TRBV7-8 to TRBJ2-3, with D perhaps being TRBD1 or TRBD2 (5 bases each). Germline assignment: CDR1 SGHVS and CDR2 FQNEAQ. Trimming removed 4 bases at V and 10 bases at J, with 15 bases between. The CDR3 has 13 amino acids. The DNA of the CDR3 is TGTGCCAGCAGCTATTACCGGGACGGCTCGCAGTATTTT. It codes for CASSYYRDGSQYF.

In its sample, this clonotype was seen many times. V and J are TRBV20-1 and TRBJ2-7; D is undetermined. V dropped 2 bases and J dropped 1 base, with 9 bases sitting between them. The germline V gene has CDR1 DFQATT and CDR2 SNEGSKA (reference sequence). The CDR3 extends over 13 amino acids. The CDR3 DNA reads as TGCAGTGCTAGACGCGCCGAGTCCTACGAGCAGTACTTC. Encoded protein: CSARRAESYEQYF.

This clonotype showed up many times. This rearrangement joins TRBV12-3 or TRBV12-4 to TRBJ2-7; D is uncertain. V was clipped by 2 bases and J by 3 bases, with 5 bases between them. The CDR3 is 12 residues long. The CDR3 region has the DNA TGTGCCAGCAGTTTAAGGGTCTACGAGCAGTACTTC. This encodes CASSLRVYEQYF.

The table lists this clonotype with many counts. The gene calls are TRBV24-1 and TRBJ2-1; D ambiguous. The CDR3 is made up of 11 amino acids. Germline V gene data show CDR1 as KGHDR and CDR2 as SFDVKD. Trimming pared 2 bases from V and 10 bases from J, leaving 5 bases between. In DNA form, the CDR3 reads TGTGCCACCAGTGATTGGGGAGAGCAGTTCTTC. The encoded protein is CATSDWGEQFF.

A few counts support this clonotype. The gene calls are TRBV4-3 and TRBJ2-7, with no clear D. The germline V gene encodes CDR1 LGHNA and CDR2 YSLEER. Between the trimmed V and J ends, which lost 3 bases and 1 base, there was a span of 16 bases. The CDR3 loop spans 16 amino acids. CDR3 sequence: CASSQEDSHPSYEQYF. For the CDR3, the DNA is TGCGCCAGCAGCCAGGAAGACTCGCACCCATCCTACGAGCAGTACTTC.

The sample holds a few counts of this clonotype. The chain couples TRBV20-1 to TRBJ1-5; D is unresolved. Germline CDR1 reads DFQATT; CDR2 reads SNEGSKA (reference sequence). Trimming stripped 4 bases from V and 0 bases from J, with 7 bases between. CDR3 length equals 13 residues. CDR3 bases: TGCAGTGCTAAACACATTAGCAATCAGCCCCAGCATTTT. Its translation is CSAKHISNQPQHF.

This clonotype was seen more than once but under ten times. This chain connects TRBV7-6 to TRBJ2-5; D perhaps matches TRBD1 (5 bases). With 2 bases removed from V and 4 bases from J, the gap between germline ends came to 11 bases. The CDR3 loop spans 14 amino acids. Germline loops: CDR1 SGHVS, CDR2 FNYEAQ. This CDR3 is CASSLRGPGETQYF. CDR3 nucleotides: TGTGCCAGCAGCTTAAGGGGCCCCGGAGAGACCCAGTACTTC.

This clonotype was recorded at least ten times. The rearrangement uses TRBV25-1 and TRBJ2-1; perhaps TRBD2 as D (6 bases). Germline CDR1 reads MGHDK; CDR2 reads SYGVNS. The CDR3 is made up of 13 amino acids. Trimming cost V 7 bases and J 8 bases, with 15 bases left between them. CDR3 residues: CASMGGKGDEQFF. Written as DNA, the CDR3 is TGTGCCAGCATGGGCGGGAAAGGTGATGAGCAGTTCTTC.

This clonotype has ten or more counts. The chain uses TRBV11-2 and TRBJ2-5; D perhaps matches TRBD2 (7 bases). This CDR3 spans 15 amino acids. CDR1 and CDR2 from the germline V gene are SGHAT and FQNNGV. Deletions cut 4 bases from V and 5 bases from J, with 17 bases between. This CDR3 reads CASSSVPGRGETQYF. CDR3 DNA sequence: TGTGCCAGCAGCTCCGTACCAGGGAGGGGGGAGACCCAGTACTTC.